The present entry profiles one TCR beta chain with its context. The assay was immunoSEQ multiplex PCR, and TCRdb's table has in-frame clones only and misses some. The sample has under 85,000 clones, 87% seen once; the top ten hold 2.5% to 3%. The sample comes from a study of OX40 agonist ivuxolimab in advanced cancers. The CDR3 consists of 15 residues. V shed 4 bases and J 4 bases; nucleotides not matched to a gene: 5. Germline values: CDR1 SGHRS, CDR2 YFSETQ. The sample in question was CD4+ or CD8+ T cells sorted from blood, obtained in a trial of the OX40 agonist ivuxolimab. The genes are TRBV5-1 and TRBJ2-1; 10 bases align to TRBD2. This clonotype originated in an adult with an advanced solid tumor such as melanoma, head and neck, liver or kidney cancer. The CDR3 protein is CASSPPGLAYNEQFF. In DNA, the CDR3 is TGCGCCAGCAGCCCTCCGGGACTAGCGTACAATGAGCAGTTCTTC.